This T cell receptor (beta chain) comes out of a study of T-cell reconstitution after alpha-beta-depleted transplantation in children. Study conclusions and caveats: T-cell counts and diversity were attributed mostly to newly produced T cells one year after transplant. As was reported, about two months after transplant, alpha-beta T cells came from several hundred expanded graft clones.

A note on this clonotype: Its target is unknown.

Unique molecular identifiers were incorporated when the TCRbeta library was constructed. Using its own MiXCR run on the PCR reads, TCRdb lists one record per CDR3 protein. The sample shows over 100,000 distinct CDR3 sequences, 9% to 12% of them seen only once. The origin of this receptor is a boy between 2 and 10 years old with acute lymphoblastic leukemia, due to receive a stem cell transplant. The source material was PBMCs, sampled before TCRalphabeta/CD19-depleted stem cell transplant.

The CDR3, as DNA: TGTGCCAGCAGTGAAGTCACTGAAGCTTTCTTT. It is translated as CASSEVTEAFF. This chain connects TRBV6-1 to TRBJ1-1; D is undetermined. The germline V gene encodes CDR1 MNHNS and CDR2 SASEGT. The CDR3 covers 11 residues. V was cut by 1 base and J by 4 bases, with 1 base left in between.